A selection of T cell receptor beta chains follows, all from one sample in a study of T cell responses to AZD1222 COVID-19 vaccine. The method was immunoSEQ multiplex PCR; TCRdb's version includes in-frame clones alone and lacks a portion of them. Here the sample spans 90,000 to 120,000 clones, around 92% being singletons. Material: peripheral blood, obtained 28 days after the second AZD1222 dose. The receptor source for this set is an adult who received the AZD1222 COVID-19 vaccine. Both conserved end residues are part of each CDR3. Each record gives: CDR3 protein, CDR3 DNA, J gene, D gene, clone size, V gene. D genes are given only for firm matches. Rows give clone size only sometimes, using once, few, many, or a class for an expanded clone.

CASSLAGDYNEQFF TGTGCCAGCAGCTTGGCGGGAGATTACAATGAGCAGTTCTTC TRBJ2-1 . . TRBV5-4
CASSRGTGTGANVLTF TGCGCCAGCAGCAGGGGGACGGGGACTGGGGCCAACGTCCTGACTTTC TRBJ2-6 . few TRBV4-1
CASSLGDRDYEKLFF TGCGCCAGCAGCTTGGGGGACAGGGATTATGAAAAACTGTTTTTT TRBJ1-4 TRBD1 . TRBV5-1
CASQPQRGAGGELFF TGTGCCAGCCAACCCCAGCGGGGGGCCGGCGGGGAGCTGTTTTTT TRBJ2-2 TRBD2 . TRBV19
CASGGGVDQPQHF TGTGCCAGCGGGGGAGGGGTGGATCAGCCCCAGCATTTT TRBJ1-5 . . TRBV9
CASRGQGGTQPQHF TGTGCCAGCAGGGGACAGGGAGGGACTCAGCCCCAGCATTTT TRBJ1-5 TRBD1 . TRBV27
CASSSRPTIIYEQYF TGTGCCAGCAGTTCTCGACCTACAATAATCTACGAGCAGTACTTC TRBJ2-7 . . TRBV7-9
CASSSGQYSNQPQHF TGTGCCAGCAGCTCGGGACAGTATAGCAATCAGCCCCAGCATTTT TRBJ1-5 TRBD1 . TRBV5-6
CASSQELSREQYF TGTGCCAGCAGCCAAGAACTGTCCCGCGAGCAGTACTTC TRBJ2-7 . . TRBV3-1/TRBV3-2
CASSLVVGGQTVEQYF TGTGCCAGCAGCTTAGTAGTAGGGGGACAGACTGTCGAGCAGTACTTC TRBJ2-7 TRBD1 . TRBV11-2
CASSKSGGFASTDTQYF TGTGCCAGCAGCAAAAGCGGGGGGTTCGCTAGCACAGATACGCAGTATTTT TRBJ2-3 TRBD2 once TRBV11-2
CASSQGGSGVQETQYF TGTGCCAGCAGCCAAGGGGGTAGCGGGGTTCAAGAGACCCAGTACTTC TRBJ2-5 TRBD2 . TRBV4-2
CASSLAGVGNQPQHF TGTGCCAGCAGCTTAGCAGGGGTAGGCAATCAGCCCCAGCATTTT TRBJ1-5 . . TRBV11-3
CASSLGGLEETQYF TGTGCCAGCAGTTTAGGTGGGCTGGAGGAGACCCAGTACTTC TRBJ2-5 . . TRBV28
CAISESRQPQHF TGTGCCATCAGTGAAAGCAGGCAGCCCCAGCATTTT TRBJ1-5 . once TRBV10-3
CASSLVGKGEQYF TGTGCCAGCAGCTTAGTTGGGAAAGGGGAGCAGTACTTC TRBJ2-7 . . TRBV7-3
CASSLEGQIYGYTF TGCGCCAGCAGCTTGGAGGGACAGATCTATGGCTACACCTTC TRBJ1-2 TRBD1 . TRBV5-1
CSVEASGTGNTIYF TGCAGCGTTGAAGCCTCCGGGACTGGAAACACCATATATTTT TRBJ1-3 . . TRBV29-1
CASSLGMGQGYEQYF TGTGCCAGCAGCTTAGGAATGGGACAGGGCTACGAGCAGTACTTC TRBJ2-7 TRBD1 once TRBV11-2
CASSLGGGGTGELFF TGTGCCAGCAGCCTAGGGGGAGGCGGCACCGGGGAGCTGTTTTTT TRBJ2-2 . . TRBV7-2
CASSLALGSQHF TGTGCCAGCAGTTTAGCGCTTGGGTCCCAGCATTTT TRBJ1-5 . . TRBV12-3/TRBV12-4
CASSRDSYSNQPQHF TGTGCCAGCAGCCGCGACAGTTATAGCAATCAGCCCCAGCATTTT TRBJ1-5 . . TRBV7-2
CASSPGRRGYEQYF TGTGCCAGCAGCCCGGGAAGGCGGGGGTACGAGCAGTACTTC TRBJ2-7 TRBD2 . TRBV4-2
CASSLGLGRGNSPLHF TGTGCCAGCAGCTTAGGCCTCGGAAGAGGCAATTCACCCCTCCACTTT TRBJ1-6 . . TRBV13
CASSTLTENTGELFF TGTGCCAGTAGTACCCTGACAGAAAACACCGGGGAGCTGTTTTTT TRBJ2-2 . . TRBV19
CASSLSPGRGEQYF TGCGCCAGCAGCCTTAGTCCCGGGAGGGGGGAGCAGTACTTC TRBJ2-7 TRBD2 . TRBV4-1
CASSERHNNSPLHF TGCGCCAGCAGTGAAAGGCATAATAATTCACCCCTCCACTTT TRBJ1-6 . . TRBV10-2
CASSYRDSTYEQYF TGTGCCAGTAGCTACCGGGACAGCACCTACGAGCAGTACTTC TRBJ2-7 TRBD1 . TRBV19
CASSPSSIALYEQYF TGTGCCAGCAGCCCCAGCTCAATAGCTCTCTACGAGCAGTACTTC TRBJ2-7 . . TRBV7-9
CATSDLRGTYTF TGTGCCACCAGTGATTTGCGGGGAACTTACACCTTC TRBJ1-2 . . TRBV24-1
CASSIYERGNQPQHF TGCGCCAGCAGCATCTATGAGCGGGGGAATCAGCCCCAGCATTTT TRBJ1-5 . . TRBV4-1
CASSPRGLAEYNEQFF TGTGCCAGCAGCCCCCGGGGACTAGCGGAATACAATGAGCAGTTCTTC TRBJ2-1 TRBD2 . TRBV14
CASSQEREKLAVGTDTQYF TGTGCCAGCAGCCAAGAGAGGGAGAAACTAGCGGTAGGCACAGATACGCAGTATTTT TRBJ2-3 TRBD2 . TRBV3-1/TRBV3-2
CAWSTGQASNQPQHF TGTGCCTGGAGCACAGGACAGGCGAGCAATCAGCCCCAGCATTTT TRBJ1-5 TRBD1 . TRBV30
CASSPRGTHSGNTIYF TGTGCCAGCAGCCCCAGGGGCACACACTCTGGAAACACCATATATTTT TRBJ1-3 . few TRBV5-6
CASSVVGDTGNTIYF TGTGCCAGCAGCGTAGTGGGGGACACTGGAAACACCATATATTTT TRBJ1-3 . . TRBV9
CASSYGQFTEAFF TGTGCCAGCAGCTATGGACAGTTCACTGAAGCTTTCTTT TRBJ1-1 . many TRBV5-5
CASSPGQHLSGYTF TGTGCCAGCAGCCCAGGACAGCACCTCTCTGGCTACACCTTC TRBJ1-2 . . TRBV7-8
CASKKEGTPYNEQFF TGTGCCAGCAAGAAGGAGGGAACCCCGTACAATGAGCAGTTCTTC TRBJ2-1 . . TRBV3-1/TRBV3-2
CASSQDSGTGLASNYGYTF TGTGCCAGCAGCCAAGATTCGGGGACAGGCCTAGCCTCTAACTATGGCTACACCTTC TRBJ1-2 TRBD1 . TRBV4-2
CASSYGGDSSPHGYTF TGTGCCAGCAGTTACGGGGGGGACAGTAGTCCACATGGCTACACCTTC TRBJ1-2 TRBD1 . TRBV6-6
CASSLSTGSNEKLFF TGTGCCAGCAGTTTATCGACAGGGTCTAATGAAAAACTGTTTTTT TRBJ1-4 TRBD1 . TRBV27
CARTSPDRGKTEAFF TGTGCTAGAACATCTCCTGACAGGGGGAAGACTGAAGCTTTCTTT TRBJ1-1 TRBD1 . TRBV12-5
CASSRGTDYGYTF TGTGCCAGCAGCCGAGGGACAGACTATGGCTACACCTTC TRBJ1-2 TRBD1 . TRBV5-5
CAISSTGGLGNTEAFF TGTGCCATCAGTTCTACAGGGGGGTTAGGGAACACTGAAGCTTTCTTT TRBJ1-1 TRBD1 . TRBV10-3
CSARLLDGYTF TGCAGTGCTAGACTTCTGGATGGCTACACCTTC TRBJ1-2 . . TRBV20-1
CASSLGRATGANVLTF TGCGCCAGCAGCTTGGGCAGGGCCACTGGGGCCAACGTCCTGACTTTC TRBJ2-6 . . TRBV5-1
CAWSVYRDTGELFF TGTGCCTGGAGTGTATATCGCGACACCGGGGAGCTGTTTTTT TRBJ2-2 . . TRBV30
CASSRDIISEAFF TGTGCCAGTAGCCGGGACATCATCTCTGAAGCTTTCTTT TRBJ1-1 . few TRBV19
CATSKTVRDNTDTQYF TGTGCCACCAGCAAAACCGTCAGGGATAACACAGATACGCAGTATTTT TRBJ2-3 . . TRBV15